This T cell receptor beta chain appears in the sequencing data of a study of immune evolution from preneoplasia to lung adenocarcinoma. H&E slides confirmed each diagnosis, reviewed by two pathologists independently. Macro-dissection enriched premalignant or tumor cells before nucleic acid extraction. CDR3 size: 14 residues. J gave up 7 bases and V 3 bases, and 6 bases lay outside the gene matches. Germline CDR1 SGHRS, CDR2 YFSETQ. Produced via immunoSEQ multiplex PCR; TCRdb's table is partial and in-frame only. This sample has about 3,700 clones, with 82% found just once. This rearrangement joins TRBV5-1 to TRBJ1-4, with 7 bases fitting TRBD1. This TCR came from a person between 65 and 79 years old with invasive lung adenocarcinoma. The material sequenced was FFPE invasive lung adenocarcinoma tissue. The CDR3, as DNA: TGCGCCAGCAGCTGGGGGACAGCTACTGAAAAACTGTTTTTT. Translated: CASSWGTATEKLFF.